Listed here are 5 T cell receptor beta chains from one sample, sequenced in a study of blood T cell repertoires in COVID-19. Clones were read by immunoSEQ multiplex PCR, and TCRdb kept only the in-frame ones, dropping some. The sample contains a few hundred thousand clones, about 89% of which appear only once. Sequenced sample: peripheral blood. Every receptor here comes from a woman under 40 with COVID-19, enrolled during active disease.

The chain couples TRBV11-2 to TRBJ2-7; 9 bases are a match to TRBD2. V lost 5 bases, J lost 4 bases, and 6 bases stayed unmatched. The CDR3 is made up of 14 amino acids. The germline V gene has CDR1 SGHAT and CDR2 FQNNGV. The CDR3 DNA is TGTGCCAGCAGCCCGAGACTAGCGGCTTACGAGCAGTACTTC. This sequence encodes CASSPRLAAYEQYF. The full variable domain, its missing parts supplied by reference TRBV11-2 and TRBJ2-7, is EAGVAQSPRYKIIEKRQSVAFWCNPISGHATLYWYQQILGQGPKLLIQFQNNGVVDDSQLPKDRFSAERLKGVDSTLKIQPAKLEDSAVYLCASSPRLAAYEQYFGPGTRLTVT.

J is TRBJ1-5 and V is TRBV30; TRBD1 matches at 8 bases. V was pared by 2 bases and J by 5 bases, with 5 bases of the junction left unmatched. In germline, CDR1 is GTSNPN, CDR2 SVGIG (reference sequence). This CDR3 spans 14 amino acids. CDR3 in DNA: TGTGCCTGGAGTCTAGGACAGGGCCATCAGCCCCAGCATTTT. This gives the protein CAWSLGQGHQPQHF.

This clone was recorded a few times. The J gene is TRBJ1-5, the V gene TRBV28; no firm D call. The length of the CDR3 is 16 residues. Germline V CDR1 and CDR2: MDHEN, SYDVKM. V gave up 6 bases and J gave up 2 bases, with 17 bases separating them. CDR3 in DNA: TGTGCCAGCAGCCCCGTCGGGGAGGCCGGCAATCAGCCCCAGCATTTT. Amino acids: CASSPVGEAGNQPQHF.

V gene TRBV5-5 combines with J gene TRBJ2-5; D may be TRBD2 (6 bases). The CDR3 spans 14 residues. The V and J ends lost 4 bases and 2 bases respectively, with 12 bases between them. From germline, CDR1 is SGHKS and CDR2 YYEKEE (reference sequence). The CDR3 loop reads CASSEGTRQETQYF. The CDR3 DNA follows: TGTGCCAGCAGCGAAGGGACTCGGCAAGAGACCCAGTACTTC.

The chain employs TRBV27 and TRBJ2-3; 12 nucleotides match TRBD2. The CDR3 contains 16 residues. Germline loops: CDR1 MNHEY, CDR2 SMNVEV (reference sequence). The V gene end was trimmed by 4 bases and the J gene end by 3 bases; junction bases not matched to a gene: 5. CDR3 DNA sequence: TGTGCCAGCAGTTCGTGGACTAGCGGGATGACAGATACGCAGTATTTT. Its protein is CASSSWTSGMTDTQYF.